The rows below give T cell receptor beta chains drawn from one sample of a study of Graves' ophthalmopathy and Graves' hyperthyroidism. Using its own MiXCR run on the multiplex PCR reads, TCRdb lists one record per CDR3 protein. The data contain about 590,000 distinct CDR3 sequences, roughly 39% of them singletons. Sequencing was carried out using peripheral blood or thyroid tissue (not recorded which). All receptors come from an adult man with Graves' hyperthyroidism. CDR3s include the opening cysteine and the closing phenylalanine or tryptophan. D genes are given only for firm matches. Where a row states a size, it is once, few, many or the class of an expanded clone; other rows omit it.

TRBD1 | TRBJ1-2 | . | TRBV7-2 | CASSFSGTGVYGYTF | TGTGCCAGCAGTTTTTCCGGGACAGGGGTTTATGGCTACACCTTC
. | TRBJ1-2 | . | TRBV5-1 | CASSQGGAGIGDGYTF | TGCGCCAGCAGCCAAGGGGGGGCAGGGATTGGCGATGGCTACACCTTC
. | TRBJ2-5 | many | TRBV7-8 | CASSFGRGETQYF | TGTGCCAGCAGCTTTGGGCGGGGAGAGACCCAGTACTTC
. | TRBJ1-5 | . | TRBV29-1 | CSGLGGSGHDEHF | TGCAGCGGCCTCGGGGGGAGTGGACACGATGAGCATTTT
. | TRBJ1-1 | many | TRBV5-1 | CASSLDLGMNTEAFF | TGCGCCAGCAGCTTGGATCTGGGTATGAACACTGAAGCTTTCTTT
. | TRBJ1-2 | many | TRBV7-8 | CASSLYSVKVTYGYTF | TGTGCCAGCAGCTTATATTCTGTCAAGGTTACCTATGGCTACACCTTC
TRBD2 | TRBJ2-7 | many | TRBV20-1 | CSARASGGLYEQYF | TGCAGTGCTAGGGCTAGCGGGGGGCTATACGAGCAGTACTTC
. | TRBJ2-7 | many | TRBV28 | CASSLKGSYEQYF | TGTGCCAGCAGCTTAAAAGGCTCTTACGAGCAGTACTTC
. | TRBJ1-3 | few | TRBV6-5 | CASSYSRSTENTIYF | TGTGCCAGCAGTTACTCGAGGTCGACGGAAAACACCATATATTTT
TRBD1 | TRBJ1-2 | . | TRBV9 | CAGSPRQGHGYTF | TGTGCCGGCAGCCCGAGACAGGGACATGGCTACACCTTC
. | TRBJ1-5 | . | TRBV7-9 | CASSLGGSGNEQPQHF | TGCGCCAGCAGCTTGGGGGGTTCAGGTAATGAGCAGCCCCAGCATTTT
. | TRBJ2-1 | few | TRBV24-1 | CATSDPIYNEQFF | TGTGCCACCAGTGACCCTATCTACAATGAGCAGTTCTTC
TRBD1 | TRBJ2-1 | . | TRBV5-1 | CASSLQGAGEQFF | TGCGCCAGCAGCTTACAGGGGGCAGGGGAGCAGTTCTTC
TRBD2 | TRBJ2-2 | many | TRBV5-1 | CASRLAGGANTGELFF | TGCGCCAGCAGACTAGCGGGGGGCGCGAACACCGGGGAGCTGTTTTTT
. | TRBJ1-6 | few | TRBV5-1 | CASSTTLGGNSPLHF | TGCGCCAGCAGCACCACCCTAGGAGGGAATTCACCCCTCCACTTT
. | TRBJ2-5 | many | TRBV7-2 | CASSFGPIGETQYF | TGTGCCAGCAGCTTTGGCCCTATAGGGGAGACCCAGTACTTC
TRBD1 | TRBJ2-5 | few | TRBV30 | CAWSPGQGKGETQYF | TGTGCCTGGAGTCCGGGACAGGGGAAGGGAGAGACCCAGTACTTC
. | TRBJ2-5 | once | TRBV24-1 | CASSEVPRGETQYF | TGTGCCAGCAGTGAAGTTCCCAGGGGTGAGACCCAGTACTTC
. | TRBJ1-1 | many | TRBV7-9 | CASSLIGGPGTEAFF | TGTGCCAGCAGCTTGATTGGGGGACCCGGTACTGAAGCTTTCTTT
. | TRBJ2-7 | . | TRBV10-3 | CAISGEGWEASAYEQYF | TGTGCCATCAGTGGTGAGGGATGGGAGGCGAGCGCCTACGAGCAGTACTTC
TRBD1 | TRBJ2-7 | many | TRBV7-8 | CASSFGQGSEQYF | TGTGCCAGCAGCTTCGGACAGGGAAGCGAGCAGTACTTC
. | TRBJ1-6 | many | TRBV20-1 | CSATSSYNSPLHF | TGCAGTGCTACTAGCTCCTATAATTCACCCCTCCACTTT
. | TRBJ1-4 | few | TRBV5-6 | CASSRRTIGNEKLFF | TGTGCCAGCAGCCGCCGGACCATTGGTAATGAAAAACTGTTTTTT
TRBD2 | TRBJ2-7 | . | TRBV10-3 | CASSVSGGDYEQYF | TGTGCCAGCTCCGTTAGCGGGGGGGATTACGAGCAGTACTTC
. | TRBJ2-5 | . | TRBV7-2 | CASSPRPATETQYF | TGTGCCAGCTCCCCCCGACCCGCAACAGAGACCCAGTACTTC
. | TRBJ2-5 | many | TRBV2 | CASSESRGVETQYF | TGTGCCAGCAGTGAATCCAGGGGCGTGGAGACCCAGTACTTC
TRBD1 | TRBJ1-1 | few | TRBV12-5 | CASGLGPGTGKEYTEAFF | TGTGCTAGTGGTTTGGGTCCCGGGACAGGGAAGGAGTACACTGAAGCTTTCTTT
. | TRBJ1-5 | many | TRBV5-5 | CASSPSGTLGLSAQHF | TGTGCCAGCAGCCCCTCCGGGACACTGGGTTTATCGGCCCAGCATTTT
. | TRBJ1-4 | few | TRBV5-8 | CASSPEAGVNEKLFF | TGTGCCAGCAGCCCCGAGGCGGGGGTGAATGAAAAACTGTTTTTT
. | TRBJ2-7 | few | TRBV30 | CAWSGDLGEQYF | TGTGCCTGGAGTGGGGACCTGGGGGAGCAGTACTTC
. | TRBJ1-4 | many | TRBV2 | CASSQGYEKLFF | TGTGCCAGTTCGCAGGGTTATGAAAAACTGTTTTTT
. | TRBJ2-2 | . | TRBV12-3/TRBV12-4 | CASSLGEVPGELFF | TGTGCCAGCAGTTTAGGGGAGGTTCCCGGGGAGCTGTTTTTT
. | TRBJ2-5 | few | TRBV12-3/TRBV12-4 | CASSLSLARETQYF | TGTGCCAGCAGTTTAAGCCTCGCCAGGGAGACCCAGTACTTC
. | TRBJ2-2 | many | TRBV7-8 | CATSHAANTGELFF | TGTGCCACCTCACACGCCGCGAACACCGGGGAGCTGTTTTTT
TRBD2 | TRBJ2-7 | . | TRBV27 | CASKSVREYPYEQYF | TGTGCCAGCAAATCTGTGCGGGAGTATCCCTACGAGCAGTACTTC
. | TRBJ1-2 | few | TRBV30 | CACLHGTPYGYTF | TGTGCCTGCCTTCACGGGACACCGTATGGCTACACCTTC
. | TRBJ2-2 | . | TRBV19 | CASSTVELFF | TGTGCCAGTAGTACCGTGGAGCTGTTTTTT
TRBD1 | TRBJ1-6 | many | TRBV20-1 | CSATGTGGDEYGSPLHF | TGCAGTGCTACCGGGACAGGGGGCGACGAATATGGTTCACCCCTCCACTTT
TRBD2 | TRBJ2-7 | . | TRBV12-3/TRBV12-4 | CASSELAGFYEQYF | TGTGCCAGCAGTGAACTAGCGGGCTTCTACGAGCAGTACTTC
TRBD1 | TRBJ1-2 | . | TRBV24-1 | CATRDRDGTYGYTF | TGTGCCACCCGAGACAGGGACGGGACCTATGGCTACACCTTC
. | TRBJ2-7 | . | TRBV28 | CASNGLSYEQYF | TGTGCCAGCAACGGCTTGTCCTACGAGCAGTACTTC
. | TRBJ2-2 | . | TRBV5-4 | CASSWPVPTGELFF | TGTGCCAGCAGCTGGCCAGTTCCCACCGGGGAGCTGTTTTTT
. | TRBJ1-3 | . | TRBV20-1 | CSAREVGNTIYF | TGCAGTGCTAGAGAGGTCGGAAACACCATATATTTT
. | TRBJ1-5 | many | TRBV7-3 | CASSPIFYQPQHF | TGTGCCAGCAGCCCTATATTTTATCAGCCCCAGCATTTT
. | TRBJ2-7 | many | TRBV5-1 | CASSLEPTGYYEQYF | TGCGCCAGCAGCTTGGAACCGACAGGCTACTACGAGCAGTACTTC
. | TRBJ1-1 | . | TRBV12-3/TRBV12-4 | CASSSGSRTEAFF | TGTGCCAGCAGTTCAGGGAGTCGCACTGAAGCTTTCTTT
TRBD1 | TRBJ2-7 | . | TRBV30 | CACGQGTYEQYF | TGTGCCTGTGGACAGGGAACCTACGAGCAGTACTTC
. | TRBJ1-6 | many | TRBV20-1 | CSATGTLNSPLHF | TGCAGTGCTACCGGGACTTTGAATTCACCCCTCCACTTT
TRBD2 | TRBJ2-2 | few | TRBV19 | CASSSGDYNEQFF | TGTGCCAGTAGTAGCGGGGACTACAATGAGCAGTTTTTT
TRBD2 | TRBJ2-5 | . | TRBV15 | CATSRVAGGETQYF | TGTGCCACCAGCAGAGTGGCGGGAGGGGAGACCCAGTACTTC
. | TRBJ2-2 | . | TRBV20-1 | CSARGRDDGGLFF | TGCAGTGCTAGAGGAAGGGACGACGGAGGGCTGTTTTTT
. | TRBJ1-1 | many | TRBV4-1 | CASSQEGMNTEAFF | TGCGCCAGCAGCCAAGAGGGAATGAACACTGAAGCTTTCTTT
TRBD1 | TRBJ1-2 | once | TRBV5-1 | CASSNTGTGIGYTF | TGCGCCAGCAGTAATACCGGGACAGGGATAGGCTACACCTTC
. | TRBJ1-6 | many | TRBV7-8 | CASSLEGGDSPLHF | TGTGCCAGCAGCTTAGAGGGTGGAGATTCACCCCTCCACTTT
TRBD1 | TRBJ2-1 | . | TRBV29-1 | CSVGGDRVGNEQFF | TGCAGCGTTGGTGGTGACAGGGTGGGTAATGAGCAGTTCTTC